This TCR beta chain was recorded in a study of blood T cells in healthy people across ages. Study-level results: No conclusive comparison of naive versus antigen-experienced cells was possible with unsorted PBMCs.

Regarding this clonotype: Its antigen is unidentified.

Germline CDR1 reads SNHLY; CDR2 reads FYNNEI. Unmatched junction bases numbered 15, after V lost 3 bases and J lost 10 bases. The CDR3 spans 16 residues. A J-beta primer mix and a sample-barcoded 5' primer were used in a second PCR of about 7 to 12 cycles. Each CDR3 protein is one row after TCRdb ran MiXCR on the 5' RACE reads. The data contain some 1 million distinct CDR3 sequences, more than 40% of them singletons. Sequenced input: blood. This clonotype was obtained from a woman aged 55-75 years in good health. V and J are TRBV2 and TRBJ2-1; 7 bases are shared with TRBD1. The DNA for the CDR3 is TGTGCCAGCAGTGAGCGATCCGGGACAGTCAAAAAGGAGCAGTTCTTC. It translates to CASSERSGTVKKEQFF.